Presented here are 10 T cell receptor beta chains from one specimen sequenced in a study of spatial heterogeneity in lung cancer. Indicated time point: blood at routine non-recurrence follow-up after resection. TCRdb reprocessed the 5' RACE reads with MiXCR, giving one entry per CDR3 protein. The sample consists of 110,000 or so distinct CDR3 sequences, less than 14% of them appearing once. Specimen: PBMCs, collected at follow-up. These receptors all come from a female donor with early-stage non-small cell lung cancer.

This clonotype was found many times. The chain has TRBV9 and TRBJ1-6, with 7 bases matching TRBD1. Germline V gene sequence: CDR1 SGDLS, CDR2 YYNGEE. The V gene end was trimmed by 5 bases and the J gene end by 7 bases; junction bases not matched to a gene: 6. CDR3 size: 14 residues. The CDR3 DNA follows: TGTGCCAGCAGTATAGGACAGGACAATTCACCCCTCCACTTT. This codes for CASSIGQDNSPLHF.

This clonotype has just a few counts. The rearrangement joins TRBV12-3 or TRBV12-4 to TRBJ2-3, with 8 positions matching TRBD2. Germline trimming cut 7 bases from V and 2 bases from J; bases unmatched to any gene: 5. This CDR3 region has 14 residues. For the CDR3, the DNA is TGTGCCAGCAAGAAGCGGGAGACCACAGATACGCAGTATTTT. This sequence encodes CASKKRETTDTQYF.

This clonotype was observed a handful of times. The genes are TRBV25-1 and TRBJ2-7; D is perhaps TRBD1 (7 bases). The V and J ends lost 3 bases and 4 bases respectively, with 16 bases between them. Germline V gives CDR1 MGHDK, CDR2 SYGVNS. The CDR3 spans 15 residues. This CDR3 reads CASSEEGANRYEQYV. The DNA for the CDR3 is TGTGCCAGCAGTGAGGAGGGGGCGAATCGGTACGAGCAGTACGTC.

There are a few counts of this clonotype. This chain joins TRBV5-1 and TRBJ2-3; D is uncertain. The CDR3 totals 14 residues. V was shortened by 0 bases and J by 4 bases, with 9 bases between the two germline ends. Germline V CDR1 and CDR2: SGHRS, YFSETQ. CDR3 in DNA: TGCGCCAGCAGCTTGGTTCAGGCGGCAGATACGCAGTATTTT. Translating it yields CASSLVQAADTQYF.

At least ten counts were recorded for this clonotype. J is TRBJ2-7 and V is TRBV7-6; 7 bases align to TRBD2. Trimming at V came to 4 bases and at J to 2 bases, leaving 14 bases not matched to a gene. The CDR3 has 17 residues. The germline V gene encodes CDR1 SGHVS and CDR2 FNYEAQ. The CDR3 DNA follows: TGTGCCAGCAGCTATTATATGGCCGGAACTAGCGCCTACGAGCAGTACTTC. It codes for CASSYYMAGTSAYEQYF.

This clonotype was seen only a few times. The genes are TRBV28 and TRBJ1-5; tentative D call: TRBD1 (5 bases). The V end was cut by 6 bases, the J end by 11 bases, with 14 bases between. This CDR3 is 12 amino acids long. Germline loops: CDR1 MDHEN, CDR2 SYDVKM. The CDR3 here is CASSSSTGAQHF. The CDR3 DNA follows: TGTGCCAGCAGCTCCTCGACGGGGGCCCAGCATTTT.

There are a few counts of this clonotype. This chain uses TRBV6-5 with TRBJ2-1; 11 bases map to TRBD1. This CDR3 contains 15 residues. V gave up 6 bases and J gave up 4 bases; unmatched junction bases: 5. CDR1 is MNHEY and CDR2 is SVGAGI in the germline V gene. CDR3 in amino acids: CASRGQGASYNEQFF. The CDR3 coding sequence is TGTGCCAGCAGAGGACAGGGGGCGTCGTACAATGAGCAGTTCTTC.

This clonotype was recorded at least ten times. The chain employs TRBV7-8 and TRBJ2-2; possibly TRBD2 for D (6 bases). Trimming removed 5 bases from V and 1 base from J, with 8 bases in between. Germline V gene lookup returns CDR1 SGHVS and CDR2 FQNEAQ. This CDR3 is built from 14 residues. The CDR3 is CASSEGGNTGELFF. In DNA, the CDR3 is TGTGCCAGCAGCGAGGGAGGGAACACCGGGGAGCTGTTTTTT.

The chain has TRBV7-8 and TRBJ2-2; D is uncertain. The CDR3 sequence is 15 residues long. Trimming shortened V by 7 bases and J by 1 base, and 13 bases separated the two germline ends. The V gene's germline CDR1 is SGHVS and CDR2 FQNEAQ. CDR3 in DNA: TGTGCCAGCAACGCCCGGCGTATGAACACCGGGGAGCTGTTTTTT. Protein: CASNARRMNTGELFF.

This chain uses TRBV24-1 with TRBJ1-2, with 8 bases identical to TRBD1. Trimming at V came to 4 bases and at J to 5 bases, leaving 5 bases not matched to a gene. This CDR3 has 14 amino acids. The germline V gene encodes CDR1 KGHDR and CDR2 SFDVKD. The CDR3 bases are TGTGCCACCAGTGAAGCAGGGGGCGCATATGGCTACACCTTC. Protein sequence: CATSEAGGAYGYTF.